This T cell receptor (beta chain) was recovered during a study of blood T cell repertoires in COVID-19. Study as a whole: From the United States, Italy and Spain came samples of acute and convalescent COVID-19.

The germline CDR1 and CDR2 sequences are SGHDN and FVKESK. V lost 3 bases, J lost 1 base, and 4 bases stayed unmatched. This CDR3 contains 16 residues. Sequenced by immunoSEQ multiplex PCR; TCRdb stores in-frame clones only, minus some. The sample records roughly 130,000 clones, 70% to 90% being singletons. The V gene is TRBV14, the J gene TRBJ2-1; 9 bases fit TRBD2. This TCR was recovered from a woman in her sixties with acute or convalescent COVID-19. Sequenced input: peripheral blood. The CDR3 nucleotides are TGTGCCAGCAGCCAGTTACTAGCGGGTTCCTACAATGAGCAGTTCTTC. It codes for CASSQLLAGSYNEQFF.